This TCR beta chain is drawn from a study of breast tumors, draining lymph nodes, adjacent tissues. Study findings and constraints: Findings are consistent with lymph node origin and intratumoral expansion of most tumor T cells. Data only fit, rather than demonstrated, lymph node origin of most tumor T cells. Luminal-like breast cancer showed significantly greater tumor-nontumor repertoire similarity than basal-like breast cancer did.

CDR1 and CDR2 (germline): SGHNT, YENEEA. The CDR3 is 14 amino acids. V lost 8 bases to trimming and J lost 2 bases, with 14 bases between them. TCRdb analysed the multiplex PCR reads with MiXCR anew, one entry per CDR3 protein. The table records some 52,000 distinct CDR3 sequences, 35% to 50% of them present only once. As regards this clonotype: No antigen is known for it.

This receptor was obtained from a female donor with breast cancer. Some clones in this sample may be carry-over from other donors' samples. The material sequenced was breast tumor tissue. The chain couples TRBV11-3 to TRBJ2-3; D not resolved. This chain's CDR3 is CASPHLENTDTQYF. The CDR3 DNA follows: TGTGCCAGCCCCCATTTAGAGAACACAGATACGCAGTATTTT. The whole variable domain, remainder taken from reference TRBV11-3 and TRBJ2-3, is EAGVVQSPRYKIIEKKQPVAFWCNPISGHNTLYWYLQNLGQGPELLIRYENEEAVDDSQLPKDRFSAERLKGVDSTLKIQPAELGDSAVYLCASPHLENTDTQYFGPGTRLTVL.